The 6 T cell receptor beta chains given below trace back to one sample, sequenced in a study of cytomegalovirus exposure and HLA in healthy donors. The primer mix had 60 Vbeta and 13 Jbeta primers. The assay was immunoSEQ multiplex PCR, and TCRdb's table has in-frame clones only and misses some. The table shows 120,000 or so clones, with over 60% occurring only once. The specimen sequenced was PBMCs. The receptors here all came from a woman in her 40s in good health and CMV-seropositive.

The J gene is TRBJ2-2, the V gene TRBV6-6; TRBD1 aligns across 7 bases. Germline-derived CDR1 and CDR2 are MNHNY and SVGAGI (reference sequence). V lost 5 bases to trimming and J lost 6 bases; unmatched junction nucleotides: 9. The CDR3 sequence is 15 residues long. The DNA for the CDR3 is TGTGCCAGCAGTCCCTCCGACAGGGACGCCGGGGAGCTGTTTTTT. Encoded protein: CASSPSDRDAGELFF.

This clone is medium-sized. Here the CDR3 DNA reads TGTGCCAGTAGTATAGATGCAGGTATAGGTCGCGAGCAGTACTTC. Translated, it gives CASSIDAGIGREQYF. V is TRBV19 and J is TRBJ2-7; D ambiguous. CDR1 and CDR2 from the germline V gene are LNHDA and SQIVND (reference sequence). The CDR3 is made up of 15 amino acids. Trimming left V 0 bases short and J 6 bases short, with 15 bases between.

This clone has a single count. CDR3 in amino acids: CASSLVGQTAQYF. CDR3 nucleotides: TGTGCCAGCAGCTTAGTAGGACAAACAGCCCAGTACTTC. The chain combines TRBV7-8 with TRBJ2-5, with D perhaps TRBD1 (5 bases). The length of the CDR3 is 13 residues. CDR1 is SGHVS, CDR2 FQNEAQ, per germline. The V end lost 1 base, the J end lost 9 bases, and 12 bases lay between the germline ends.

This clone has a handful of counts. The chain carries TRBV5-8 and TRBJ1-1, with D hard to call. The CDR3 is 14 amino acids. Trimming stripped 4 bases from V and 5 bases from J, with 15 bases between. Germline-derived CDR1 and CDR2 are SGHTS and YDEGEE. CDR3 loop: CASSPPPRITEAFF. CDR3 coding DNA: TGTGCCAGCAGCCCGCCTCCGAGGATAACTGAAGCTTTCTTT. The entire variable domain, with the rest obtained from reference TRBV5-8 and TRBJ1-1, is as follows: EAGVTQSPTHLIKTRGQQATLRCSPISGHTSVYWYQQALGLGLQFLLWYDEGEERNRGNFPPRFSGRQFPNYSSELNVNALELEDSALYLCASSPPPRITEAFFGQGTRLTVV.

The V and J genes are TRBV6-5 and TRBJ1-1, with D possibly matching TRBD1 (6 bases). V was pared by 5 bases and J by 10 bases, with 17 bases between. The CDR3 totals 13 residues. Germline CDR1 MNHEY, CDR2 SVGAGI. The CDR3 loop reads CASSSPGAPRAFF. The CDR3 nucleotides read TGTGCCAGCAGTAGTCCAGGGGCCCCAAGAGCTTTCTTT.

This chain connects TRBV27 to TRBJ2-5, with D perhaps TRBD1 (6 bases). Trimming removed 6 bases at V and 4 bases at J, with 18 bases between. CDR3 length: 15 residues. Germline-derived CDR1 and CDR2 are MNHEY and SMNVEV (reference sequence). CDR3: CASRSYRELGETQYF. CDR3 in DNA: TGTGCCAGCAGATCCTACAGGGAACTTGGAGAGACCCAGTACTTC.